The next 20 T cell receptor beta chains were all read from a single sample in a study of blood T cell repertoires in COVID-19 (dated by TCRdb to 2018 to 2020). The method behind the library was the immunoSEQ multiplex PCR assay. Entries here come from immuneACCESS through TCRdb and include only in-frame sequences with V and J called. Some clones fail to appear in such tables; in the studies checked, an unresolved V gene covers under half of the shortfall, and the cause of the remainder is unknown. The sample profile shows 350,000 to 400,000 clones; 80% to 90% of them were found once. Around 1% of the sample is taken by the ten largest. Sample: PBMCs or T cells enriched from blood (not recorded which). These receptor sequences come from a young man who had recovered from COVID-19.

This chain uses TRBV5-1 with TRBJ2-7; a possible D gene is TRBD2 (6 bases). This CDR3 region has 16 residues. Germline CDR1 is SGHRS and CDR2 is YFSETQ. V was shortened by 4 bases and J by 2 bases, with 19 bases between the two germline ends. The chain's CDR3 is CASSPLTGTGPYEQYF. CDR3 DNA sequence: TGCGCCAGCAGCCCCTTAACCGGGACTGGACCCTACGAGCAGTACTTC.

This chain uses TRBV2 with TRBJ1-1; 8 bases map to TRBD1. The CDR3 length is 14 residues. Germline CDR1 is SNHLY and CDR2 is FYNNEI. The V and J ends lost 5 bases and 6 bases, in that order; junction bases with no gene match: 8. CDR3 loop: CASSPDRGTPEAFF. The CDR3 bases are TGTGCCAGCAGTCCCGACAGGGGTACGCCTGAAGCTTTCTTT.

As DNA, the CDR3 is TGTGCCTCCTACAACAGGGGGGGGGAAAAGAGCACTGAAGCTTTCTTT. Translating gives CASYNRGGEKSTEAFF. This chain links TRBV30 with TRBJ1-1; TRBD1 matches 8 bases. Trimming took 7 bases from V and 4 from J; bases not matched to a gene: 17. CDR1 and CDR2 from the germline V gene are GTSNPN and SVGIG (reference sequence). CDR3 length: 16 residues.

The rearrangement uses TRBV19 and TRBJ2-2; 7 bases are a match to TRBD1. Germline V gene lookup returns CDR1 LNHDA and CDR2 SQIVND (reference sequence). With 7 bases clipped from V and 2 bases from J, the junction kept 4 bases outside the gene matches. This CDR3 is built from 14 residues. CDR3 residues: CASIGTVNTGELFF. The CDR3 DNA sequence: TGTGCCAGTATTGGGACAGTCAACACCGGGGAGCTGTTTTTT.

This clone was recorded once. The chain couples TRBV27 to TRBJ1-1, with 8 bases lining up with TRBD1. This CDR3 region has 14 residues. Germline CDR1 is MNHEY and CDR2 is SMNVEV (reference sequence). V dropped 5 bases and J dropped 1; count of bases not matched to a gene: 3. The CDR3 reads CASSVQGGNTEAFF. CDR3 DNA: TGTGCCAGCAGTGTACAGGGGGGGAACACTGAAGCTTTCTTT.

The CDR3 DNA reads TGTGCCAGCAGATCTAAGACTAGCCGCACAGATACGCAGTATTTT. Protein: CASRSKTSRTDTQYF. The chain combines TRBV7-9 with TRBJ2-3, with 7 bases that match TRBD2. CDR3 length equals 15 residues. The germline V gene encodes CDR1 SEHNR and CDR2 FQNEAQ (reference sequence). The V and J ends lost 6 bases and 1 base, in that order; junction bases with no gene match: 7.

This chain uses TRBV10-3 with TRBJ2-5, with 8 bases fitting TRBD1. Germline V gene lookup returns CDR1 ENHRY and CDR2 SYGVKD. The V gene end was trimmed by 7 bases and the J gene end by 5 bases; junction bases not matched to a gene: 6. CDR3 size: 13 residues. The CDR3 protein is CAIKRTGLETQYF. CDR3 coding DNA: TGTGCCATCAAGAGGACAGGGTTGGAGACCCAGTACTTC.

This rearrangement joins TRBV28 to TRBJ1-1; 7 positions agree with TRBD1. Germline CDR1 and CDR2: MDHEN and SYDVKM. This CDR3 comprises 16 residues. J was trimmed by 0 bases and V by 1 base; bases with no gene match: 5. The CDR3 reads CASSLLDGTVNTEAFF. CDR3 sequence (DNA): TGTGCCAGCAGTTTATTAGATGGGACAGTGAACACTGAAGCTTTCTTT.

This rearrangement joins TRBV18 to TRBJ1-2; D is uncertain. The CDR3 consists of 16 residues. Germline CDR1 and CDR2: KGHSH and LQKENI. The V gene lost 3 bases and the J gene lost 4 bases, with 18 bases spanning the gap. The CDR3 DNA is TGTGCCAGCTCACCTCCAGGCACCCGAGATTTCTATGGCTACACCTTC. Translated, it gives CASSPPGTRDFYGYTF.

This clone was seen only once. The genes are TRBV6-2 or TRBV6-3 and TRBJ1-1, with D uncertain. Trimming removed 4 bases at V and 14 bases at J, with 17 bases between. The CDR3 has 12 residues. Germline CDR1 reads MNHEY; CDR2 reads SVGEGT. The CDR3 coding sequence is TGTGCCAGCAGTTTACACGCCTCCGCGGGATTCTTT. Residues: CASSLHASAGFF.

This chain joins TRBV6-6 and TRBJ1-5, with D possibly TRBD1 on 6 matching bases. Deletions cut 6 bases from V and 3 bases from J, with 9 bases between. The CDR3 length is 13 residues. The germline V gene has CDR1 MNHNY and CDR2 SVGAGI (reference sequence). The CDR3 nucleotides read TGTGCCAGCAGACAGGGAGCCAATCAGCCCCAGCATTTT. Translated, it gives CASRQGANQPQHF.

In its sample, this clone was seen once. This rearrangement joins TRBV5-1 to TRBJ2-5; 10 bases match TRBD2. This CDR3 comprises 15 residues. Trimming took 1 base from V and 2 from J; bases not matched to a gene: 2. The germline V gene encodes CDR1 SGHRS and CDR2 YFSETQ. This CDR3 is CASSLSAGGQETQYF. CDR3 bases: TGCGCCAGCAGCTTGTCAGCGGGAGGGCAAGAGACCCAGTACTTC.

Details on this clone: The sample contains more than one DNA sequence encoding this CDR3. V gene TRBV2 combines with J gene TRBJ1-2; D unresolved. Germline values: CDR1 SNHLY, CDR2 FYNNEI. V was trimmed by 2 bases and J by 2 bases, leaving 9 bases between them. The CDR3 contains 14 residues. The CDR3 region is CASSESGRNYGYTF. The CDR3 DNA is TGTGCCAGCAGTGAATCCGGGAGGAACTATGGCTACACCTTC.

V is TRBV6-5 and J is TRBJ2-1; TRBD1 might be the D (5 bases). The CDR3 extends over 15 amino acids. The germline gives CDR1 MNHEY, CDR2 SVGAGI. V gave up 2 bases and J gave up 6 bases, with 14 bases separating them. CDR3 nucleotides: TGTGCCAGCAGTTACGGGCAGGGCTCGGGCAATGAGCAGTTCTTC. Amino acids: CASSYGQGSGNEQFF.

The chain uses TRBV28 and TRBJ1-5; no clear D. Per germline, CDR1 MDHEN and CDR2 SYDVKM. The V end was cut by 6 bases, the J end by 4 bases, with 16 bases between. The CDR3 extends over 15 amino acids. This chain's CDR3 is CASSIQTGGNQPQHF. Here the CDR3 DNA reads TGTGCCAGCAGCATCCAGACGGGCGGGAATCAGCCCCAGCATTTT.

The chain employs TRBV3-1 (or the pseudogene TRBV3-2) and TRBJ1-5; 7 bases match TRBD1. The CDR3 is 15 residues long. Germline CDR1 is LGHDT and CDR2 is YNNKEL (reference sequence). With V trimmed by 2 bases and J by 6 bases, 7 bases remained unmatched. The CDR3 sequence is CASSQTGATTQPQHF. The CDR3 nucleotides are TGTGCCAGCAGCCAAACAGGGGCCACTACTCAGCCCCAGCATTTT.

The V call is TRBV10-1, the J call TRBJ2-5; D is possibly TRBD2 (7 bases). V was clipped by 0 bases and J by 5 bases, with 16 bases between them. CDR1 is WNHNN and CDR2 is SYGVQD in the germline V gene (reference sequence). The CDR3 has 16 amino acids. CDR3 sequence reads: CASSESPAGAVETQYF. The CDR3 bases are TGCGCCAGCAGTGAGTCCCCCGCGGGGGCCGTGGAGACCCAGTACTTC.

The rearrangement uses TRBV7-2 and TRBJ1-5, with D tentatively TRBD1 (5 bases). V shed 5 bases and J shed 1 base, with 12 bases lying between them. Germline values: CDR1 SGHTA, CDR2 FQGNSA. This CDR3 is built from 15 residues. The CDR3 sequence: CASSLRGKSNQPQHF. The CDR3, as DNA: TGTGCCAGCAGCCTACGGGGGAAAAGCAATCAGCCCCAGCATTTT. The variable domain in full, with the rest retrieved from reference TRBV7-2 and TRBJ1-5, is GAGVSQSPSNKVTEKGKDVELRCDPISGHTALYWYRQSLGQGLEFLIYFQGNSAPDKSGLPSDRFSAERTGGSVSTLTIQRTQQEDSAVYLCASSLRGKSNQPQHFGDGTRLSIL.

This clone has only a few counts. This sequence joins TRBV4-1 and TRBJ1-5; 9 positions match TRBD1. The CDR3 has 19 residues. With 3 bases clipped from V and 1 base from J, the junction kept 13 bases outside the gene matches. Germline CDR1 MGHRA, CDR2 YSYEKL. DNA of the CDR3: TGCGCCAGCAGCCATTCCCCCCGGGACAGGGAAGGGAGCAATCAGCCCCAGCATTTT. It codes for CASSHSPRDREGSNQPQHF.

The count of this clone is one. The chain links TRBV9 to TRBJ1-2, with D hard to call. V lost 0 bases and J 11 bases, leaving 14 bases between the germline ends. This CDR3 has 13 amino acids. The germline V gene encodes CDR1 SGDLS and CDR2 YYNGEE. The CDR3 region is CASSVGEIAGYTF. CDR3 nucleotides: TGTGCCAGCAGCGTAGGGGAGATAGCGGGTTACACCTTC. Filled out from reference TRBV9 and TRBJ1-2, the complete variable domain reads DSGVTQTPKHLITATGQRVTLRCSPRSGDLSVYWYQQSLDQGLQFLIQYYNGEERAKGNILERFSAQQFPDLHSELNLSSLELGDSALYFCASSVGEIAGYTFGSGTRLTVV.